This T cell receptor (beta chain) was profiled in a study of early T cells in non-severe SARS-CoV-2 infection. Study in general: Alpha and beta chains were unpaired, from unsorted whole-blood bulk RNA.

V was shortened by 8 bases and J by 3 bases, with 13 bases between the two germline ends. Per the germline V gene, CDR1 is MNHNS and CDR2 is SASEGT. This CDR3 is built from 13 residues. Individually, cDNA molecules had unique molecular identifiers attached to them. TCRdb re-called the 5' RACE reads with MiXCR, one entry per CDR3 protein. This sample has 45,000 to 65,000 distinct CDR3 sequences; around 9.1% occur once, and the top ten carry approximately 4%. Study findings and constraints: Reliance on VDJdb matching favored anti-spike CD8 responses; private and CD4 specificities were missed.

This clonotype was recorded many times. Its cognate antigen is unknown. The sequencing input was whole blood. This chain links TRBV6-1 with TRBJ1-1, with D maybe TRBD1 (6 bases). This TCR came from an adult who was a healthcare worker with PCR-confirmed SARS-CoV-2 infection or an uninfected control (not recorded which). This CDR3 reads CASGNRVYTEAFF. CDR3 DNA: TGTGCCAGCGGAAACAGGGTTTACACTGAAGCTTTCTTT.